Below, 32 T cell receptor beta chains from the same sample are listed, as sequenced in a study of spatial heterogeneity in lung cancer. Which antigens these TCRs recognize remains unknown. Described time point: sample taken at primary tumor resection. One entry per CDR3 protein, called by TCRdb with MiXCR from the 5' RACE reads. This table holds about 6,000 distinct CDR3 sequences, 8.5% to 10% found once. Overall study results and limits: How many expanded intratumoral alpha and beta TCRs were present tracked the tumor mutation count, which was a count of nonsynonymous mutations.

The starting material was lung tumor tissue, obtained at surgery. The receptors derive from a female donor with early-stage non-small cell lung cancer.

This clonotype was observed a handful of times. The genes are TRBV27 and TRBJ2-2; maybe TRBD1 (5 bases). Germline V lookup: CDR1 MNHEY, CDR2 SMNVEV (reference sequence). The CDR3 runs 14 residues. Trimming left V 3 bases short and J 5 bases short, with 10 bases between. Here the CDR3 DNA reads TGTGCCAGCAGTTTCATTGACAGTACCGGGGAGCTGTTTTTT. Translating gives CASSFIDSTGELFF.

By sample share, this clonotype is medium-sized (0.01 to 0.1%). The chain couples TRBV7-2 to TRBJ2-7; D unresolved. Trimming took off 5 bases at V and 2 bases at J, with 10 bases between the two ends. Germline-derived CDR1 and CDR2 are SGHTA and FQGNSA. This CDR3 contains 13 residues. CDR3 loop: CASSPGGAYEQYF. DNA for the CDR3: TGTGCCAGCAGCCCCGGTGGCGCCTACGAGCAGTACTTC.

The table lists this clonotype with a few counts. J is TRBJ2-7 and V is TRBV29-1, with a weak D call TRBD2 (7 bases). CDR1 is SQVTM, CDR2 ANQGSEA, per germline. The CDR3 is 13 residues long. V was shortened by 8 bases and J by 3 bases, with 17 bases between the two germline ends. CDR3: CSIGSGEGYEQYF. DNA for the CDR3: TGCAGCATCGGTTCAGGGGAGGGCTACGAGCAGTACTTC.

This clonotype is large. V and J are TRBV7-6 and TRBJ1-4; TRBD1 is a possible D gene (6 bases). This CDR3 has 13 residues. V was clipped by 5 bases and J by 7 bases, with 11 bases between them. In germline, CDR1 is SGHVS, CDR2 FNYEAQ. Written as DNA, the CDR3 is TGTGCCAGCAGCCCTCCAGGGGTTGAAAAACTGTTTTTT. Translation gives CASSPPGVEKLFF.

This clonotype was observed at least ten times. The chain couples TRBV5-1 to TRBJ2-5; 8 bases map to TRBD2. The CDR3 is made up of 15 amino acids. V gave up 3 bases and J gave up 0 bases; unmatched junction bases: 4. In germline, CDR1 is SGHRS, CDR2 YFSETQ. CDR3 amino acids: CASSWGSGDQETQYF. As DNA, the CDR3 is TGCGCCAGCAGCTGGGGTAGCGGGGACCAAGAGACCCAGTACTTC. Variable domain in full (rest from reference TRBV5-1 and TRBJ2-5): KAGVTQTPRYLIKTRGQQVTLSCSPISGHRSVSWYQQTPGQGLQFLFEYFSETQRNKGNFPGRFSGRQFSNSRSEMNVSTLELGDSALYLCASSWGSGDQETQYFGPGTRLLVL.

A word on this clonotype: This may stem from a read error, because a much larger clone lies one nucleotide away. Because the CDR3 is missing its conserved closing phenylalanine or tryptophan, this is likely a read error. The chain carries TRBV5-1 and TRBJ2-5, with 8 bases that match TRBD2. V shed 4 bases and J 4 bases; nucleotides not matched to a gene: 15. Germline V gene sequence: CDR1 SGHRS, CDR2 YFSETQ. The CDR3 spans 17 residues. CDR3 protein: CASSPSETSVQTETQYS. CDR3 DNA: TGCGCCAGCAGCCCATCCGAGACTAGCGTACAGACAGAGACCCAGTACTCC.

This clonotype is deemed medium-sized. This chain joins TRBV28 and TRBJ2-2; D is uncertain. From germline, CDR1 is MDHEN and CDR2 SYDVKM. Trimming took 6 bases from V and 1 from J, leaving 12 bases between them. CDR3 length equals 15 residues. Here the CDR3 DNA reads TGTGCCAGCAGACCTACCGATCAGAACACCGGGGAGCTGTTTTTT. It is translated as CASRPTDQNTGELFF.

This rearrangement joins TRBV18 to TRBJ1-3, with D maybe TRBD1 (5 bases). The ends were cut back, 5 bases at V and 0 bases at J, with 11 bases in the middle. The CDR3 contains 15 residues. Per the germline V gene, CDR1 is KGHSH and CDR2 is LQKENI. In DNA, the CDR3 is TGTGCCAGCTCAAGGGACCTCTCCTCTGGAAACACCATATATTTT. It specifies CASSRDLSSGNTIYF.

The chain carries TRBV20-1 and TRBJ2-7, with D perhaps assigned TRBD1 or TRBD2 (6 bases each). Trimming stripped 1 base from V and 4 bases from J, with 11 bases between. Germline V gene data show CDR1 as DFQATT and CDR2 as SNEGSKA (reference sequence). This CDR3 has 13 residues. CDR3 DNA: TGCAGTGCTAGAGCCCAGGGGAGGTACGAGCAGTACTTC. It encodes CSARAQGRYEQYF.

In this sample, this clonotype turned up many times. Compared with germline, one end of the junction differs, possibly owing to a read error. The chain employs TRBV7-7 and TRBJ2-5; D unresolved. CDR1 and CDR2 (germline): SSHAT, FNYEAQ (reference sequence). The CDR3 totals 15 residues. In nucleotides, the CDR3 is TGTGCTAGCAGCCGGAGCGAGATGGCCGGGGAGACCCAGTACTTC. This sequence encodes CASSRSEMAGETQYF.

The chain links TRBV2 to TRBJ1-2; D might be TRBD1 (6 bases). The V end lost 8 bases, the J end lost 8 bases, and 12 bases lay between the germline ends. Germline CDR1 and CDR2: SNHLY and FYNNEI. The CDR3 is made up of 11 amino acids. The CDR3 DNA is TGTGCCAGCCCCGGGGGCTCGGGCTACACCTTC. It codes for CASPGGSGYTF.

This clonotype is labeled medium-sized. V usage is TRBV27 and J usage is TRBJ1-1, with 7 bases lining up with TRBD1. CDR1 is MNHEY and CDR2 is SMNVEV in the germline V gene (reference sequence). Trimming removed 5 bases from V and 8 bases from J; junction bases left unmatched: 8. This CDR3 spans 13 amino acids. CDR3 sequence reads: CASSQWTGSEAFF. For the CDR3, the DNA is TGTGCCAGCAGTCAGTGGACAGGATCCGAAGCTTTCTTT.

Judged by abundance, this clonotype is medium-sized. The J gene is TRBJ1-1, the V gene TRBV27, with TRBD1 matching over 8 bases. This CDR3 comprises 14 residues. The germline gives CDR1 MNHEY, CDR2 SMNVEV (reference sequence). V was pared by 3 bases and J by 4 bases, with 4 bases of the junction left unmatched. The CDR3 reads CASSLGRGPTEAFF. In DNA form, the CDR3 reads TGTGCCAGCAGTTTGGGCAGGGGGCCCACTGAAGCTTTCTTT.

This clonotype was seen at least ten times. The chain uses TRBV9 and TRBJ2-1; the D call may be TRBD1 or TRBD2 (6 bases each). The CDR3 has 12 residues. The V gene's germline CDR1 is SGDLS and CDR2 YYNGEE. Trimming took 3 bases from V and 9 from J, leaving 10 bases between them. CDR3 sequence: CASSGGASEQFF. For the CDR3, the DNA is TGTGCCAGCAGCGGGGGGGCCAGTGAGCAGTTCTTC.

This chain links TRBV7-2 with TRBJ2-1; tentative D call: TRBD2 (7 bases). Germline loops: CDR1 SGHTA, CDR2 FQGNSA. V lost 6 bases and J 3 bases, leaving 15 bases between the germline ends. The CDR3 spans 15 residues. The CDR3 here is CASRQGAGVYNEQFF. The CDR3 DNA sequence: TGTGCCAGCAGACAGGGTGCGGGGGTCTACAATGAGCAGTTCTTC.

J is TRBJ1-4 and V is TRBV10-1, with D tentatively TRBD1 (5 bases). Trimming took 3 bases from V and 6 from J, leaving 8 bases between them. Germline CDR1 WNHNN, CDR2 SYGVQD (reference sequence). This CDR3 has 13 amino acids. Written as DNA, the CDR3 is TGCGCCAGCAGTGAATTCAGGGATGAAAAACTGTTTTTT. Translated: CASSEFRDEKLFF.

The chain is built from TRBV20-1 and TRBJ2-7; TRBD2 matches 8 bases. The V and J ends lost 1 base and 0 bases, in that order; junction bases with no gene match: 5. This CDR3 comprises 15 residues. Germline-derived CDR1 and CDR2 are DFQATT and SNEGSKA (reference sequence). The CDR3 sequence: CSARALAGPSYEQYF. For the CDR3, the DNA is TGCAGTGCTAGAGCCCTAGCGGGTCCCTCCTACGAGCAGTACTTC.

The chain employs TRBV30 and TRBJ1-5; D unresolved. The V gene lost 2 bases and the J gene lost 6 bases, with 11 bases spanning the gap. CDR3 size: 13 residues. Germline V CDR1 and CDR2: GTSNPN, SVGIG (reference sequence). CDR3 loop: CAWSIGVSQPQHF. The CDR3 region has the DNA TGTGCCTGGAGTATTGGGGTGAGTCAGCCCCAGCATTTT. The complete variable domain, with remaining parts taken from reference TRBV30 and TRBJ1-5, reads SQTIHQWPATLVQPVGSPLSLECTVEGTSNPNLYWYRQAAGRGLQLLFYSVGIGQISSEVPQNLSASRPQDRQFILSSKKLLLSDSGFYLCAWSIGVSQPQHFGDGTRLSIL.

This clonotype was detected a few times. V usage is TRBV27 and J usage is TRBJ1-6; D possibly corresponds to TRBD1 (6 bases). The CDR3 is 16 amino acids. Per the germline V gene, CDR1 is MNHEY and CDR2 is SMNVEV (reference sequence). With 5 bases removed from V and 8 bases from J, the gap between germline ends came to 19 bases. Here the CDR3 reads CASSPMDSLDYSPLHF. The CDR3 region has the DNA TGTGCCAGCAGTCCCATGGACAGCCTAGATTATTCACCCCTCCACTTT.

This clonotype was found a few times. V gene TRBV18 combines with J gene TRBJ1-6; D unresolved. V was pared by 4 bases and J by 5 bases, with 6 bases between. Germline V gene data show CDR1 as KGHSH and CDR2 as LQKENI. The length of the CDR3 is 13 residues. CDR3 in DNA: TGTGCCAGCTCACAGTTAAATAATTCACCCCTCCACTTT. Translated, it gives CASSQLNNSPLHF.

This clonotype is medium-sized in the sample. This chain links TRBV6-5 with TRBJ1-3; D unresolved. V gave up 0 bases and J gave up 3 bases, with 6 bases separating them. The V gene's germline CDR1 is MNHEY and CDR2 SVGAGI. This CDR3 is built from 14 residues. This CDR3 reads CASSYSKGGNTIYF. CDR3 nucleotides: TGTGCCAGCAGTTACTCGAAGGGTGGAAACACCATATATTTT.

This clonotype has just a few counts. The gene calls are TRBV28 and TRBJ1-1; 9 bases match TRBD1. This CDR3 has 18 residues. CDR1 and CDR2 from the germline V gene are MDHEN and SYDVKM. Unmatched junction bases numbered 12, after V lost 1 base and J lost 3 bases. CDR3 sequence: CASSLYGTGSQRYTEAFF. CDR3 DNA: TGTGCCAGCAGTTTATATGGGACAGGGTCTCAGCGGTACACTGAAGCTTTCTTT.

This clonotype has at least ten counts. The chain recombines TRBV15 with TRBJ1-2; D not certain. V gave up 0 bases and J gave up 4 bases, with 12 bases separating them. Germline values: CDR1 LNHNV, CDR2 YYDKDF (reference sequence). This CDR3 comprises 15 residues. This CDR3 is CATSRDRSWGYGYTF. The CDR3, as DNA: TGTGCCACCAGCAGAGATAGGTCTTGGGGCTATGGCTACACCTTC.

The sample holds many counts of this clonotype. V gene TRBV6-2 or TRBV6-3 combines with J gene TRBJ2-5; D gene uncertain. The CDR3 sequence is 12 residues long. Germline loops: CDR1 MNHEY, CDR2 SVGEGT. V lost 8 bases and J lost 4, with 11 bases in between. CDR3 residues: CASSRVGETQYF. As DNA, the CDR3 is TGTGCCAGCTCAAGGGTCGGAGAGACCCAGTACTTC.

This clonotype is medium-sized in the sample. This chain uses TRBV4-1 with TRBJ2-4, with 10 bases matching TRBD2. Trimming cost V 1 base and J 10 bases; bases outside gene matches: 7. This CDR3 is 15 amino acids long. Germline V CDR1 and CDR2: MGHRA, YSYEKL. This CDR3 is CASSQVSLAGTIQYF. The DNA for the CDR3 is TGCGCCAGCAGCCAAGTCTCACTAGCGGGGACTATTCAGTACTTC.

The chain recombines TRBV2 with TRBJ1-1; 12 bases are a match to TRBD1. The V gene's germline CDR1 is SNHLY and CDR2 FYNNEI. There are 14 residues in the CDR3. V shed 5 bases, J shed 6 bases, and the junction held 4 bases outside the gene matches. The CDR3 protein is CASSKGQGASEAFF. The CDR3 nucleotides read TGTGCCAGCAGTAAGGGACAGGGGGCGTCTGAAGCTTTCTTT. Full variable domain (rest looked up from reference TRBV2 and TRBJ1-1): EPEVTQTPSHQVTQMGQEVILRCVPISNHLYFYWYRQILGQKVEFLVSFYNNEISEKSEIFDDQFSVERPDGSNFTLKIRSTKLEDSAMYFCASSKGQGASEAFFGQGTRLTVV.

This clonotype showed up many times. The chain uses TRBV27 and TRBJ2-6; TRBD1 might be the D (5 bases). Germline values: CDR1 MNHEY, CDR2 SMNVEV (reference sequence). The CDR3 extends over 15 amino acids. Trimming stripped 3 bases from V and 4 bases from J, with 10 bases between. Written as DNA, the CDR3 is TGTGCCAGCAGTTTGACAGAAACCGGGGCCAACGTCCTGACTTTC. As protein: CASSLTETGANVLTF.

This clonotype was seen ten or more times. The V and J genes are TRBV10-3 and TRBJ2-7, with 8 bases matching TRBD1. J lost 0 bases, V lost 6 bases, and 7 bases had no gene match. The CDR3 consists of 15 residues. Per germline, CDR1 ENHRY and CDR2 SYGVKD. CDR3 protein: CAISPGQVSSYEQYF. The CDR3 DNA reads as TGTGCCATCAGCCCGGGACAGGTGAGCTCCTACGAGCAGTACTTC.

At least ten counts were recorded for this clonotype. The chain joins TRBV15 to TRBJ2-4; possible D gene TRBD2, 5 bases. V lost 5 bases, J lost 1 base, and 9 bases lay in between. The CDR3 has 14 amino acids. The germline gives CDR1 LNHNV, CDR2 YYDKDF (reference sequence). CDR3 protein: CATSGRRAKNIQYF. CDR3 sequence (DNA): TGTGCCACCAGCGGCCGGAGGGCCAAAAACATTCAGTACTTC.

This clonotype was counted between two and nine times. Here the CDR3 DNA reads TGTGCCAGCAGTTTCCTTAACAGGGGCCCTGAGCAGTTCTTC. Protein sequence: CASSFLNRGPEQFF. The chain carries TRBV27 and TRBJ2-1; TRBD1 matches at 7 bases. The length of the CDR3 is 14 residues. Germline CDR1 MNHEY, CDR2 SMNVEV (reference sequence). With 3 bases clipped from V and 9 bases from J, the junction kept 8 bases outside the gene matches.

The CDR3 reads CASKPVGRGNQPQHF. The CDR3 coding sequence is TGTGCCAGCAAACCTGTGGGCAGGGGCAATCAGCCCCAGCATTTT. The V call is TRBV6-2 or TRBV6-3, the J call TRBJ1-5; D is possibly TRBD1 (5 bases). The V end lost 7 bases, the J end lost 2 bases, and 15 bases lay between the germline ends. Looked up from germline, CDR1 is MNHEY and CDR2 is SVGEGT. This CDR3 comprises 15 residues.

This clonotype was seen ten or more times. This sequence joins TRBV27 and TRBJ1-3; D is possibly TRBD1 (6 bases). Germline V CDR1 and CDR2: MNHEY, SMNVEV (reference sequence). Between the trimmed V and J ends, which lost 2 bases and 2 bases, there was a span of 7 bases. The CDR3 spans 14 residues. DNA for the CDR3: TGTGCCAGCAGTTTACAGGGGACTGGAAACACCATATATTTT. Translated, it gives CASSLQGTGNTIYF.